There are a few counts of the clone carrying this TCR beta chain. Its antigen is currently unknown. One end of the junction does not line up with germline, which may come from a read error. The data derive from a study of CD8+CD57+ T cells in acquired aplastic anemia. Study at large: DNA from sorted CD4+ and CD8+ cells averaged roughly 3.2 ug. Findings of the study overall: Overlap between patients and controls comprised some 31 CD8+ CDR3 sequences.

The length of the CDR3 is 10 residues. In germline, CDR1 is MNHEY, CDR2 SMNVEV (reference sequence). In patients chosen for sequencing, flow cytometry had shown CD8+CD57+ cell expansion. TCR beta VDJ and CDR3 were profiled, and genomic DNA was the template. TCRdb re-analysed the reads in MiXCR, keeping a single row per CDR3 protein. Among over 150,000 distinct CDR3 sequences listed, 45% to 60% were seen once. This sequence was found in a human donor with aplastic anemia. The genes are TRBV27 and TRBJ2-7; the D is unclear. Material for sequencing was sorted CD4+, CD8+, or CD8+CD57+ T cells (not recorded which) from PBMCs. CDR3 DNA: TGTGCCAGCGGCCTCTACGAGCGGTACTTC. This translates into CASGLYERYF.